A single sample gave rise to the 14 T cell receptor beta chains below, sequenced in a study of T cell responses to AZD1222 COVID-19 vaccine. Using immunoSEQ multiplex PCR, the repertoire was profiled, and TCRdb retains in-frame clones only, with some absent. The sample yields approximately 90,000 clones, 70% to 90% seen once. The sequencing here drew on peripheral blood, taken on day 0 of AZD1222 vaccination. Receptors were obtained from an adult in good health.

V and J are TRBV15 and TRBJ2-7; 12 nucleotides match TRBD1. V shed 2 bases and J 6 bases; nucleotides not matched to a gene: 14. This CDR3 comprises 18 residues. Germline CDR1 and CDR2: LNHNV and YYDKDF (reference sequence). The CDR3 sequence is CATSRWPRTGTGGSEQYF. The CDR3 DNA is TGTGCCACCAGCAGATGGCCCCGAACCGGGACAGGGGGCTCCGAGCAGTACTTC.

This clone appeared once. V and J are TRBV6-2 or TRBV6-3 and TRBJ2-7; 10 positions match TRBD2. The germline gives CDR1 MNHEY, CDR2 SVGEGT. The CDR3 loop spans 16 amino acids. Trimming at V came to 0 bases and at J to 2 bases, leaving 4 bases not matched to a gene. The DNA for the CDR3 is TGTGCCAGCAGTTACTCGAGACTAGCGGGCACCTACGAGCAGTACTTC. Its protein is CASSYSRLAGTYEQYF.

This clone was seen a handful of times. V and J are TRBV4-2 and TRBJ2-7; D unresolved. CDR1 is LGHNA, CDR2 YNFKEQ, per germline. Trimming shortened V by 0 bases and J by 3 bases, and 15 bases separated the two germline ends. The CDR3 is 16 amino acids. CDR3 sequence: CASSQDGADGDYEQYF. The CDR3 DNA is TGTGCCAGCAGCCAAGATGGCGCAGACGGAGACTACGAGCAGTACTTC.

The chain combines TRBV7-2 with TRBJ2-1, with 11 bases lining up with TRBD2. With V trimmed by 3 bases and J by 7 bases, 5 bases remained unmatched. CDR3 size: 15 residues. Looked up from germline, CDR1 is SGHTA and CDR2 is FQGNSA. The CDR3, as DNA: TGTGCCAGCAGCTTTGAGGGACTAGCGGAAAATGAGCAGTTCTTC. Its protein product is CASSFEGLAENEQFF.

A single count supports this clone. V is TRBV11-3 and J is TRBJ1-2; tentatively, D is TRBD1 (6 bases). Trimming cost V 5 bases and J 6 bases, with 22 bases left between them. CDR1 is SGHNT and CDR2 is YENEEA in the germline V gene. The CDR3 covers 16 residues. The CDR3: CASSHRGPSASDGYTF. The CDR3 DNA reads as TGTGCCAGCAGCCATCGGGGGCCCAGCGCATCCGATGGCTACACCTTC.

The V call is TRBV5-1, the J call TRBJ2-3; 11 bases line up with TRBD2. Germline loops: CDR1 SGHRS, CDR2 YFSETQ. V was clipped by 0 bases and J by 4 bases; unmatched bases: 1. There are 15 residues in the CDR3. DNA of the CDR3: TGCGCCAGCAGCTTGGTAGCGGGAGGGGCAGATACGCAGTATTTT. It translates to CASSLVAGGADTQYF. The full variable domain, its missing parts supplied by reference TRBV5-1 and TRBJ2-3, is KAGVTQTPRYLIKTRGQQVTLSCSPISGHRSVSWYQQTPGQGLQFLFEYFSETQRNKGNFPGRFSGRQFSNSRSEMNVSTLELGDSALYLCASSLVAGGADTQYFGPGTRLTVL.

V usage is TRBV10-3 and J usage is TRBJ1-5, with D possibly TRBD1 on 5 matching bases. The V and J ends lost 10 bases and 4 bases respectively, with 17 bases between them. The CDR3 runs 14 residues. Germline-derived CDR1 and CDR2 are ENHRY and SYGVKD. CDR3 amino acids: CATTREAKNQPQHF. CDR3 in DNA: TGTGCCACCACCAGGGAGGCTAAAAATCAGCCCCAGCATTTT.

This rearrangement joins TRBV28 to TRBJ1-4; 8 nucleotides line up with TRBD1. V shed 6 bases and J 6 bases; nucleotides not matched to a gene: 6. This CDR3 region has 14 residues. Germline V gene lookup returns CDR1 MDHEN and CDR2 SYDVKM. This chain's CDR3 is CASSPQGGYEKLFF. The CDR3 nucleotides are TGTGCCAGCAGCCCACAGGGGGGTTATGAAAAACTGTTTTTT.

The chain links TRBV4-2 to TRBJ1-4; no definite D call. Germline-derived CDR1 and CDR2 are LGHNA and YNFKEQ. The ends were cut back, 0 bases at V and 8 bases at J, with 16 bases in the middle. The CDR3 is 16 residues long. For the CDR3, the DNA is TGTGCCAGCAGCCAAGATAGGTCGAGGGAACAGGAAAAACTGTTTTTT. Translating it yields CASSQDRSREQEKLFF.

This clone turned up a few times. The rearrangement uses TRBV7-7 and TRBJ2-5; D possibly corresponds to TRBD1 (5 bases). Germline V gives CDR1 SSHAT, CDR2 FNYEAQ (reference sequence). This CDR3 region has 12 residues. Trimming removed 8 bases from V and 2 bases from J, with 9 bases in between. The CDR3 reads CASQQGQETQYF. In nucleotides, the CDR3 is TGTGCCAGCCAGCAGGGACAAGAGACCCAGTACTTC.

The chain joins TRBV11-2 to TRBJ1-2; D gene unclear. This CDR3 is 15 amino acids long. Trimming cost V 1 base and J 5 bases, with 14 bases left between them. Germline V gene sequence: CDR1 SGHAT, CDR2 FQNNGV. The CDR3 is CASSLGQVNGYGYTF. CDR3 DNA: TGTGCCAGCAGCTTAGGGCAGGTTAATGGGTATGGCTACACCTTC.

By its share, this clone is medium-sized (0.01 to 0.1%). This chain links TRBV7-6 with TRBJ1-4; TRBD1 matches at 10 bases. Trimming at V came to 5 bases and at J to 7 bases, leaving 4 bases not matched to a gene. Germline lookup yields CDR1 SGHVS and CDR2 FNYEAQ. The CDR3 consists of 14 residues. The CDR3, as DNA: TGTGCCAGCAGCCAGACAGGGGGCGGTGAAAAACTGTTTTTT. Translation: CASSQTGGGEKLFF.

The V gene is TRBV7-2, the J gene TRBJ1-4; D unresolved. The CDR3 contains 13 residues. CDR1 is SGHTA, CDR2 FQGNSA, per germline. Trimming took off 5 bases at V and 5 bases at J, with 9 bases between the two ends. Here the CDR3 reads CASSQDGNEKLFF. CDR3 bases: TGTGCCAGCAGCCAGGACGGAAATGAAAAACTGTTTTTT.

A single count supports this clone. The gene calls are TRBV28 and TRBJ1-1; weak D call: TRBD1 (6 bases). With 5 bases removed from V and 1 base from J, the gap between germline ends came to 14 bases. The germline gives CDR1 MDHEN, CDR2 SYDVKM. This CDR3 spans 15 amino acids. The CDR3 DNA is TGTGCCAGCAGTCCGGACACCAGGGGGAACACTGAAGCTTTCTTT. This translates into CASSPDTRGNTEAFF.